Listed below are T cell receptor beta chains from one sample, sequenced in a study of cytomegalovirus exposure and HLA in healthy donors. Profiled with immunoSEQ multiplex PCR; TCRdb holds only in-frame clones, not every one. Of about 69,000 clones listed, 60% to 80% are singletons. The specimen sequenced was PBMCs. These receptors all come from a woman in her 30s in good health and CMV-seropositive. Both conserved end residues are part of each CDR3. A D gene is named only where the DNA matches it firmly. Clone size is stated in some rows and not others, as once, few, many or a class when expanded.

D	size	J	V	CDR3	DNA
TRBD1	few	TRBJ1-1	TRBV14	CASSVNRGLNTEAFF	TGTGCCAGCAGCGTAAACAGGGGTTTGAACACTGAAGCTTTCTTT
.	.	TRBJ2-3	TRBV7-9	CASSPLPDTQYF	TGTGCCAGCAGCCCCCTACCGGATACGCAGTATTTT
.	.	TRBJ2-7	TRBV4-1	CASSQVGLAQDEQYF	TGCGCCAGCAGCCAAGTAGGGCTAGCCCAGGACGAGCAGTACTTC
TRBD2	.	TRBJ2-7	TRBV7-2	CASSLRTSGSYEQYF	TGTGCCAGCAGCCTGAGGACTAGCGGTTCCTACGAGCAGTACTTC
.	.	TRBJ1-2	TRBV2	CASLSPGGYNGYTF	TGTGCCAGCTTAAGTCCGGGGGGGTACAATGGCTACACCTTC
TRBD2	.	TRBJ2-7	TRBV2	CASRGGTSEAYEQYF	TGTGCCAGCAGGGGGGGGACTAGCGAGGCCTACGAGCAGTACTTC
.	.	TRBJ1-2	TRBV20-1	CSARGFRGSTF	TGCAGTGCTAGAGGTTTCAGGGGATCCACCTTC
.	.	TRBJ2-1	TRBV25-1	CASSEAQSDEQFF	TGTGCCAGCAGTGAAGCTCAGTCCGATGAGCAGTTCTTC
.	.	TRBJ2-5	TRBV2	CASSEREVGTQYF	TGTGCCAGCAGTGAAAGGGAGGTAGGGACCCAGTACTTC
TRBD1	.	TRBJ1-1	TRBV5-1	CASSPGQGLEAFF	TGCGCCAGCAGCCCGGGACAGGGGCTTGAAGCTTTCTTT
.	.	TRBJ1-3	TRBV7-9	CASSYLQGVLGNTIYF	TGTGCCAGCAGCTACCTACAGGGTGTTTTGGGGAACACCATATATTTT
.	.	TRBJ1-1	TRBV10-3	CAISSLSANTEAFF	TGTGCCATCAGTTCTCTTAGTGCGAACACTGAAGCTTTCTTT
TRBD1	.	TRBJ1-5	TRBV30	CAWSVMGQGHQPQHF	TGTGCCTGGAGTGTTATGGGACAGGGACATCAGCCCCAGCATTTT
TRBD1	.	TRBJ1-2	TRBV28	CASSLGDRMNGYTF	TGTGCCAGCAGTTTAGGGGACAGGATGAACGGCTACACCTTC
.	.	TRBJ1-2	TRBV9	CASSPQAGLHGYTF	TGTGCCAGCAGCCCGCAAGCAGGGTTGCATGGCTACACCTTC
TRBD2	few	TRBJ2-3	TRBV7-2	CASSLRASGRSTDTQYF	TGTGCCAGCAGCCTAAGGGCTAGCGGGAGAAGCACAGATACGCAGTATTTT
TRBD2	.	TRBJ2-7	TRBV11-3	CASSSGLAGERVPGSYEQYF	TGTGCCAGCAGCTCCGGACTAGCGGGAGAGAGGGTTCCGGGGTCCTACGAGCAGTACTTC
TRBD1	.	TRBJ1-1	TRBV28	CASDRGLSRAEAFF	TGTGCCAGTGACAGGGGGTTGTCTCGGGCTGAAGCTTTCTTT
.	many	TRBJ1-4	TRBV6-5	CASSLGGRGEKLFF	TGTGCCAGCAGCCTTGGCGGGCGAGGTGAAAAACTGTTTTTT
TRBD2	few	TRBJ2-5	TRBV29-1	CSVAREGRFGTQYF	TGCAGCGTTGCTAGGGAGGGACGTTTCGGGACCCAGTACTTC
.	.	TRBJ1-5	TRBV9	CASSVGGNSNQPQHF	TGTGCCAGCAGCGTAGGAGGGAATAGCAATCAGCCCCAGCATTTT
.	.	TRBJ1-3	TRBV7-2	CSASSGNTIYF	TGTTCCGCCAGCTCTGGAAACACCATATATTTT
TRBD1	.	TRBJ1-2	TRBV11-2	CASSSAQQTGGAYYGYTF	TGTGCCAGCAGCTCAGCTCAACAGACAGGGGGCGCCTACTATGGCTACACCTTC
.	.	TRBJ2-7	TRBV29-1	CSVGSLSYEQYF	TGCAGCGTTGGTAGCCTCTCCTACGAGCAGTACTTC
.	.	TRBJ2-3	TRBV30	CAWSYTDTQYF	TGTGCCTGGAGTTATACAGATACGCAGTATTTT
.	.	TRBJ1-1	TRBV18	CASSPQGLSTEAFF	TGTGCCAGCTCACCTCAGGGTTTGAGCACTGAAGCTTTCTTT
TRBD1	once	TRBJ2-2	TRBV29-1	CSVGQGEGTNTGELFF	TGCAGCGTGGGACAGGGGGAAGGTACGAACACCGGGGAGCTGTTTTTT
.	once	TRBJ2-7	TRBV7-2	CASNVVEGDEQYF	TGTGCCAGCAATGTAGTCGAGGGGGACGAGCAGTACTTC
.	.	TRBJ1-3	TRBV11-2	CASSLQGLPTGNTIYF	TGTGCCAGCAGCTTACAGGGCCTCCCAACTGGAAACACCATATATTTT
.	.	TRBJ2-7	TRBV27	CASRLLGDSSYEQYF	TGTGCCAGCAGGTTACTTGGTGATAGCTCCTACGAGCAGTACTTC
.	.	TRBJ1-5	TRBV5-1	CASSPKGDQPQHF	TGCGCCAGCAGCCCGAAGGGGGATCAGCCCCAGCATTTT
.	few	TRBJ2-1	TRBV25-1	CASSGGYNEQFF	TGTGCCAGCAGTGGAGGCTACAATGAGCAGTTCTTC
.	.	TRBJ1-1	TRBV27	CASSPRTVFDTEAFF	TGTGCCAGCAGTCCCAGGACAGTATTCGACACTGAAGCTTTCTTT
TRBD2	few	TRBJ2-5	TRBV25-1	CASSENRLAGEQYF	TGTGCCAGCAGTGAGAACCGACTAGCGGGGGAGCAGTACTTC
.	.	TRBJ1-4	TRBV5-1	CASSKTGSNEKLFF	TGCGCCAGCAGTAAAACCGGGTCAAATGAAAAACTGTTTTTT
.	.	TRBJ2-7	TRBV5-1	CASSLQDTYEQYF	TGCGCCAGCAGCTTGCAGGATACCTACGAGCAGTACTTC
TRBD1	.	TRBJ1-1	TRBV5-1	CASSFQGVGAFF	TGCGCCAGCAGCTTTCAGGGGGTCGGGGCTTTCTTT
.	.	TRBJ1-5	TRBV10-3	CAISEITGYPQHF	TGTGCCATCAGTGAGATAACAGGTTATCCCCAGCATTTT
.	.	TRBJ1-1	TRBV10-2	CASSEVPRNTEAFF	TGCGCCAGCAGTGAGGTCCCCAGGAACACTGAAGCTTTCTTT
.	.	TRBJ1-5	TRBV5-1	CASSFDGSGQPQHF	TGCGCCAGCAGCTTCGACGGCTCGGGGCAGCCCCAGCATTTT
TRBD2	.	TRBJ2-1	TRBV29-1	CSVEDRERLAGGAYNEQFF	TGCAGCGTTGAAGATCGGGAACGACTAGCGGGAGGAGCCTACAATGAGCAGTTCTTC
TRBD1	.	TRBJ2-7	TRBV29-1	CSVERQGDEQYF	TGCAGCGTTGAACGACAGGGAGACGAGCAGTACTTC
.	once	TRBJ1-3	TRBV28	CASSLLGASGNTIYF	TGTGCCAGCAGTTTATTGGGGGCCTCTGGAAACACCATATATTTT
TRBD1	few	TRBJ2-3	TRBV4-1	CASSQDRGRDRGDTQYF	TGCGCCAGCAGCCAAGATCGGGGGCGGGACAGGGGGGATACGCAGTATTTT
.	once	TRBJ1-1	TRBV30	CAWRNQMNTEAFF	TGTGCCTGGAGGAACCAGATGAACACTGAAGCTTTCTTT
.	few	TRBJ2-2	TRBV5-6	CASSVDRYTGELFF	TGTGCCAGCAGCGTGGACAGATACACCGGGGAGCTGTTTTTT
TRBD1	.	TRBJ1-5	TRBV28	CASTPGTGDQPQHF	TGTGCCAGCACCCCCGGGACAGGGGATCAGCCCCAGCATTTT
TRBD1	few	TRBJ2-1	TRBV28	CASSPGQYWNSYNEQFF	TGTGCCAGCAGTCCGGGACAGTATTGGAACTCCTACAATGAGCAGTTCTTC
TRBD1	.	TRBJ2-2	TRBV5-1	CASSWGQGVTGELFF	TGCGCCAGCAGCTGGGGACAGGGTGTCACCGGGGAGCTGTTTTTT
TRBD1	.	TRBJ1-2	TRBV5-6	CASSLPGGLPYGYTF	TGTGCCAGCAGTTTACCAGGGGGGCTCCCCTATGGCTACACCTTC
TRBD1	.	TRBJ1-2	TRBV2	CASNAGTGINYGYTF	TGTGCCAGCAATGCCGGGACAGGGATCAACTATGGCTACACCTTC
.	.	TRBJ1-1	TRBV28	CASRVGGRTEAFF	TGTGCCAGCAGGGTAGGCGGGCGGACTGAAGCTTTCTTT
.	few	TRBJ1-1	TRBV25-1	CASRTITEAFF	TGTGCCAGCCGGACAATCACTGAAGCTTTCTTT
.	.	TRBJ1-1	TRBV4-1	CASSQDAGPTEAFF	TGCGCCAGCAGCCAAGATGCAGGGCCCACTGAAGCTTTCTTT
TRBD1	.	TRBJ1-1	TRBV7-8	CASSPGQGTEAFF	TGTGCCAGCAGCCCCGGACAGGGGACTGAAGCTTTCTTT